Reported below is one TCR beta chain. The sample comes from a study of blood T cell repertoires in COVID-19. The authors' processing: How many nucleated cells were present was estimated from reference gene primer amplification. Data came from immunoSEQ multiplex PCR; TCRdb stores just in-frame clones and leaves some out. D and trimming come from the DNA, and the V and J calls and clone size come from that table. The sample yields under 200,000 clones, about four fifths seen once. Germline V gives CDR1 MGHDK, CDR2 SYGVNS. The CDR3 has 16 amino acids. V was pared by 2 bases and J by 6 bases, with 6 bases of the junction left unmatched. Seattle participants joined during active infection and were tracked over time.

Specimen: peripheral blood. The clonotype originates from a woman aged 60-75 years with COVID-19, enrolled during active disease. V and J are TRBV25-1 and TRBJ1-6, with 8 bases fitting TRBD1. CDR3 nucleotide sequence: TGTGCCAGCAGTGAAGGTAGAGGACAGGGTAATTCACCCCTCCACTTT. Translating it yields CASSEGRGQGNSPLHF. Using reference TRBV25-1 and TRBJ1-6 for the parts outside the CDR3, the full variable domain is EADIYQTPRYLVIGTGKKITLECSQTMGHDKMYWYQQDPGMELHLIHYSYGVNSTEKGDLSSESTVSRIRTEHFPLTLESARPSHTSQYLCASSEGRGQGNSPLHFGNGTRLTVT.